Below are 13 T cell receptor beta chains sequenced from a single sample in a study of OX40 agonist ivuxolimab in advanced cancers. Clones were read by immunoSEQ multiplex PCR, and TCRdb kept only the in-frame ones, dropping some. The data show about 45,000 clones, 85% to 90% seen once. Here the sequenced sample was CD4+ or CD8+ T cells sorted from blood, taken in a trial of the OX40 agonist ivuxolimab. These receptors originate from an adult with an advanced solid tumor such as melanoma, head and neck, liver or kidney cancer.

This clone came up a few times. The CDR3 DNA is TGTGCCAGCAGCTTCGGGTATCAGCCCCAGCATTTT. It is translated as CASSFGYQPQHF. The V and J genes are TRBV5-8 and TRBJ1-5, with D uncertain. The germline V and J ends were trimmed by 2 bases and 5 bases, with 5 bases remaining between them. Germline-derived CDR1 and CDR2 are SGHTS and YDEGEE. The CDR3 loop spans 12 amino acids.

The rearrangement joins TRBV11-2 to TRBJ2-4; the D gene is possibly TRBD2 (5 bases). Germline assignment: CDR1 SGHAT and CDR2 FQNNGV. The CDR3 totals 15 residues. Deletions cut 4 bases from V and 6 bases from J, with 16 bases between. The CDR3 nucleotides are TGTGCCAGCAGCTCGAGCCTCGGCGAGGGAAACATTCAGTACTTC. It codes for CASSSSLGEGNIQYF. Combining the CDR3 with reference TRBV11-2 and TRBJ2-4 gives the whole variable domain EAGVAQSPRYKIIEKRQSVAFWCNPISGHATLYWYQQILGQGPKLLIQFQNNGVVDDSQLPKDRFSAERLKGVDSTLKIQPAKLEDSAVYLCASSSSLGEGNIQYFGAGTRLSVL.

The CDR3 sequence is CAWSDNTEAFF. In DNA, the CDR3 is TGTGCCTGGAGTGACAACACTGAAGCTTTCTTT. This chain links TRBV30 with TRBJ1-1, with D uncertain. The ends were cut back, 1 base at V and 2 bases at J, with 2 bases in the middle. CDR3 length equals 11 residues. Germline V gene data show CDR1 as GTSNPN and CDR2 as SVGIG (reference sequence).

J is TRBJ2-5 and V is TRBV7-9, with 8 bases fitting TRBD1. The J segment lost 5 bases and the V segment lost 7 bases, leaving 12 bases of the junction unmatched. Germline V gene lookup returns CDR1 SEHNR and CDR2 FQNEAQ (reference sequence). This CDR3 region has 15 residues. The CDR3 protein is CASTKLSGGAETQYF. The CDR3 DNA reads TGTGCCAGCACCAAACTTTCAGGGGGCGCGGAGACCCAGTACTTC.

The rearrangement joins TRBV11-2 to TRBJ2-2, with D tentatively TRBD1 (6 bases). Trimming removed 2 bases at V and 5 bases at J, with 15 bases between. This CDR3 is 16 amino acids long. Germline V gene sequence: CDR1 SGHAT, CDR2 FQNNGV. DNA of the CDR3: TGTGCCAGCAGCTTAATGAAAGCGCAGGGGACCGGGGAGCTGTTTTTT. It encodes CASSLMKAQGTGELFF.

The chain is built from TRBV11-2 and TRBJ1-4; D is perhaps TRBD1 (5 bases). Per the germline V gene, CDR1 is SGHAT and CDR2 is FQNNGV. The CDR3 sequence is 15 residues long. V was trimmed by 5 bases and J by 5 bases, leaving 15 bases between them. The CDR3 region has the DNA TGTGCCAGCAGCCCCCGACAGAGCCCAAATGAAAAACTGTTTTTT. Protein: CASSPRQSPNEKLFF. Combining the CDR3 with reference TRBV11-2 and TRBJ1-4 gives the whole variable domain EAGVAQSPRYKIIEKRQSVAFWCNPISGHATLYWYQQILGQGPKLLIQFQNNGVVDDSQLPKDRFSAERLKGVDSTLKIQPAKLEDSAVYLCASSPRQSPNEKLFFGSGTQLSVL.

V and J are TRBV10-3 and TRBJ1-5, with 8 bases matching TRBD1. The CDR3 length is 14 residues. With 10 bases clipped from V and 3 bases from J, the junction kept 8 bases outside the gene matches. From germline, CDR1 is ENHRY and CDR2 SYGVKD. The DNA of the CDR3 is TGTGCCACCGCCCCAGGGGGCCTCAATCAGCCCCAGCATTTT. Translating gives CATAPGGLNQPQHF.

The chain is built from TRBV6-5 and TRBJ1-2; perhaps TRBD1 as D (6 bases). With 10 bases removed from V and 6 bases from J, the gap between germline ends came to 15 bases. In germline, CDR1 is MNHEY, CDR2 SVGAGI. The CDR3 length is 12 residues. The CDR3 DNA sequence: TGTGCCACCCGGCAGGGGAGTCATGGCTACACCTTC. Its translation: CATRQGSHGYTF.

The genes are TRBV5-5 and TRBJ1-5; 7 nucleotides align to TRBD1. Germline assignment: CDR1 SGHKS and CDR2 YYEKEE (reference sequence). This CDR3 spans 15 amino acids. The V and J ends lost 1 base and 4 bases, in that order; junction bases with no gene match: 5. In DNA form, the CDR3 reads TGTGCCAGCAGCTTGCGACAGGGAAGTAATCAGCCCCAGCATTTT. Protein sequence: CASSLRQGSNQPQHF.

By its share, this clone is medium-sized. The chain recombines TRBV4-3 with TRBJ2-7, with 8 bases identical to TRBD2. This CDR3 spans 15 amino acids. Trimming cost V 1 base and J 3 bases; bases outside gene matches: 5. The germline gives CDR1 LGHNA, CDR2 YSLEER. The DNA of the CDR3 is TGCGCCAGCAGCCAAGCCACGGGAGGGTACTACGAGCAGTACTTC. The encoded protein is CASSQATGGYYEQYF.

The chain carries TRBV11-3 and TRBJ2-3; a weak D match, TRBD2 (7 bases). The CDR3 is 15 residues long. The germline V gene has CDR1 SGHNT and CDR2 YENEEA. V shed 5 bases and J shed 3 bases, with 15 bases lying between them. The CDR3 reads CASSPRGGWTDTQYF. The DNA for the CDR3 is TGTGCCAGCAGCCCGAGGGGGGGGTGGACAGATACGCAGTATTTT.

On this clone: Its ends do not fully match the called genes, so a read error is possible. The chain uses TRBV30 and TRBJ1-5, with D perhaps matching TRBD1 (5 bases). CDR1 GTSNPN and CDR2 SVGIG come from the germline V gene (reference sequence). The CDR3 is made up of 13 amino acids. The CDR3 bases are TGTGCCTGGAGTGTAACAGGCAAGCAGCCCCAGCATTTT. Its translation is CAWSVTGKQPQHF.

The chain joins TRBV4-3 to TRBJ2-7, with 8 positions matching TRBD2. The CDR3 extends over 15 amino acids. Unmatched junction bases numbered 8, after V lost 3 bases and J lost 4 bases. CDR1 is LGHNA, CDR2 YSLEER, per germline. Here the CDR3 DNA reads TGCGCCAGCAGCCATCAAAGCGGGAGAGTTTACGAGCAGTACTTC. Protein: CASSHQSGRVYEQYF.